This TCR beta chain was sequenced in a study of blood T cell repertoires in COVID-19. Study-level information: The United States, Italy and Spain provided the acute and convalescent COVID-19 samples.

The table came from immunoSEQ multiplex PCR; TCRdb's copy has only in-frame clones and leaves some out. The data contain around 77,000 clones, approximately 83% of them singletons. The V end lost 6 bases, the J end lost 8 bases, and 11 bases lay between the germline ends. The CDR3 runs to 12 residues. Germline CDR1 reads SNHLY; CDR2 reads FYNNEI. This clone has just a few counts. The chain carries TRBV2 and TRBJ2-1; tentative D call: TRBD2 (6 bases). Material: peripheral blood. The TCR comes from a young man with COVID-19, enrolled during active disease. The CDR3 coding sequence is TGTGCCAGCAGCTCGACTAGGGATGAGCAGTTCTTC. This gives the protein CASSSTRDEQFF.